The 26 T cell receptor beta chains given below trace back to one sample, sequenced in a study of T cells in women clearing cervical HPV infection. TCRdb's copy holds only in-frame clones and misses some; the assay was immunoSEQ multiplex PCR. With 30,000 to 50,000 clones in the sample, the ten largest clones hold around 4.9%. The sequenced sample was blood buffy coat. These receptors originate from a woman aged 18-69 years with a cervical HPV16 infection that either progressed to CIN3+ or cleared (not recorded which).

About this clone itself: The sequence runs out 3 residues before the end of the CDR3; the remainder is reconstructed from the germline J gene. The chain joins TRBV24-1 to TRBJ2-3, with 11 bases lining up with TRBD1. CDR1 is KGHDR, CDR2 SFDVKD, per germline. This CDR3 comprises 17 residues. The ends lost 4 bases at V and 3 bases at J; junction bases unmatched: 8. Incomplete CDR3 DNA: TGTGCCACCAGTGACCCGCGGGACAGGGGGAATACAGATACG. Translating it yields CATSDPRDRGNTDT. The complete CDR3 sequence is CATSDPRDRGNTDTQYF.

About this clone: The read halts 3 residues ahead of the CDR3 end, with the missing end drawn from the germline J gene. The chain joins TRBV19 to TRBJ1-2; perhaps TRBD1 as D (6 bases). Germline V lookup: CDR1 LNHDA, CDR2 SQIVND (reference sequence). The CDR3 is 15 residues long. The ends were cut back, 1 base at V and 2 bases at J, with 11 bases in the middle. The sequenced part of the CDR3 DNA is TGTGCCAGTAGTATAGGCGGGGGGGCAAACTATGGC. This codes for CASSIGGGANYG. The entire CDR3 protein is CASSIGGGANYGYTF.

On this clone itself: The read ends 3 residues shy of where the CDR3 ends; the end is completed using the germline J gene. The V call is TRBV7-3, the J call TRBJ1-1; no definite D call. The CDR3 covers 14 residues. V lost 5 bases and J 1 base, leaving 11 bases between the germline ends. In germline, CDR1 is SGHTA, CDR2 FQGTGA. The CDR3: CASSPTGENTEAFF. Partial CDR3 DNA: TGTGCCAGCAGCCCCACCGGGGAGAACACTGAA.

In regard to this clone: The read ends 3 residues shy of where the CDR3 ends; the end is completed using the germline J gene. This chain joins TRBV5-1 and TRBJ2-1; D is possibly TRBD2 (5 bases). The CDR3 contains 15 residues. The germline gives CDR1 SGHRS, CDR2 YFSETQ. V was cut by 8 bases and J by 8 bases, with 23 bases left in between. CDR3 bases read: TGCGCCAGTAGGCCCAGCGGCCGGAGTTCGGATGAG. Translating gives CASRPSGRSSDE. In full, the CDR3 reads CASRPSGRSSDEQFF.

About this clone itself: The read ends 3 residues before the CDR3 terminus; that terminus is restored from the germline J gene. The chain links TRBV5-6 to TRBJ1-1; possible D gene TRBD1, 6 bases. Per the germline V gene, CDR1 is SGHDT and CDR2 is YYEEEE. This CDR3 is 15 amino acids long. Trimming shortened V by 3 bases and J by 3 bases, and 15 bases separated the two germline ends. CDR3 in amino acids: CASSSRRGAYTEAFF. The DNA read from the CDR3 is TGTGCCAGCAGCTCAAGGCGGGGGGCTTACACTGAA.

Regarding this clone: The read ends 3 residues shy of where the CDR3 ends; the end is completed using the germline J gene. This chain uses TRBV5-4 with TRBJ2-3; D unclear. Germline V CDR1 and CDR2: SGHNT, YYREEE (reference sequence). V was pared by 3 bases and J by 2 bases, with 4 bases between. The CDR3 length is 12 residues. The covered CDR3 bases are TGTGCCAGCAGCTCGGTCACAGATACG. It is translated as CASSSVTDT. The full CDR3 protein is CASSSVTDTQYF. Filled out from reference TRBV5-4 and TRBJ2-3, the complete variable domain reads ETGVTQSPTHLIKTRGQQVTLRCSSQSGHNTVSWYQQALGQGPQFIFQYYREEENGRGNFPPRFSGLQFPNYSSELNVNALELDDSALYLCASSSVTDTQYFGPGTRLTVL.

With respect to this clone: The read comes to an end 3 residues before the CDR3 does, leaving the germline J gene to fill in the end. J is TRBJ2-7 and V is TRBV20-1; TRBD2 might be the D (5 bases). CDR1 and CDR2 (germline): DFQATT, SNEGSKA (reference sequence). V was clipped by 1 base and J by 0 bases, with 13 bases between them. The CDR3 is 15 residues long. CDR3 sequence reads: CSARVGEGSSYEQYF. The CDR3 DNA, read in part, is TGCAGTGCTAGAGTCGGAGAGGGCTCCTCCTACGAG.

Concerning this clone: With the read ending 3 residues before the CDR3 end, the germline J gene is used to fill in that end. This rearrangement joins TRBV7-3 to TRBJ1-3; 7 bases align to TRBD1. V trimming: 2 bases; J trimming: 4 bases; junction bases outside the gene matches: 8. CDR3 length: 16 amino acids. Per germline, CDR1 SGHTA and CDR2 FQGTGA. The CDR3 spells CASSLGATGDGNTIYF. The part of the CDR3 DNA that was read is TGTGCCAGCAGCTTAGGGGCCACAGGGGACGGAAACACC.

Points on this clone: The sequence runs out 3 residues before the end of the CDR3; the remainder is reconstructed from the germline J gene. The chain joins TRBV10-1 to TRBJ2-5; tentative D call: TRBD2 (5 bases). Trimming shortened V by 4 bases and J by 2 bases, and 8 bases separated the two germline ends. This CDR3 contains 13 residues. Germline values: CDR1 WNHNN, CDR2 SYGVQD (reference sequence). CDR3 sequence: CASSGGLQETQYF. The CDR3 DNA, read in part, is TGCGCCAGCAGTGGAGGGTTGCAAGAGACC.

About this clone itself: The CDR3 end is not reached by the read, which stops 3 residues before it; the germline J gene fills it in. The chain links TRBV5-1 to TRBJ1-2, with TRBD1 matching 7 bases. Germline assignment: CDR1 SGHRS and CDR2 YFSETQ. The J segment lost 0 bases and the V segment lost 0 bases, leaving 11 bases of the junction unmatched. This CDR3 region has 18 residues. CDR3 protein: CASSLVTRTGAANYGYTF. Partial CDR3 DNA: TGCGCCAGCAGCTTGGTCACCAGAACAGGGGCCGCTAACTATGGC.

Concerning this clone: The DNA ends 3 residues before the CDR3 does, and the rest of the CDR3 is filled in from the germline J gene. The V call is TRBV11-2, the J call TRBJ2-7, with D possibly being TRBD2 (5 bases). This CDR3 contains 13 residues. Germline CDR1 and CDR2: SGHAT and FQNNGV. V lost 5 bases and J 4 bases, leaving 12 bases between the germline ends. The DNA read from the CDR3 is TGTGCCAGCAGCCCTGGACTTCTTTACGAG. Translated, it gives CASSPGLLYE. The whole CDR3 is CASSPGLLYEQYF. The complete variable domain, with remaining parts taken from reference TRBV11-2 and TRBJ2-7, reads EAGVAQSPRYKIIEKRQSVAFWCNPISGHATLYWYQQILGQGPKLLIQFQNNGVVDDSQLPKDRFSAERLKGVDSTLKIQPAKLEDSAVYLCASSPGLLYEQYFGPGTRLTVT.

Points on this clone: The read halts 3 residues ahead of the CDR3 end, with the missing end drawn from the germline J gene. The chain links TRBV19 to TRBJ2-3; 8 nucleotides match TRBD2. Germline V CDR1 and CDR2: LNHDA, SQIVND (reference sequence). The V and J ends lost 3 bases and 1 base, in that order; junction bases with no gene match: 6. The length of the CDR3 is 16 residues. CDR3 sequence: CASSMVGTRGTDTQYF. The sequenced part of the CDR3 DNA is TGTGCCAGTAGTATGGTTGGGACTAGAGGCACAGATACG.

Note on this clone: The read finishes 3 residues shy of the CDR3 end, and the germline J gene is used to complete it. This sequence joins TRBV6-2 or TRBV6-3 and TRBJ1-6, with unresolved D. This CDR3 contains 17 residues. Trimming took off 0 bases at V and 2 bases at J, with 11 bases between the two ends. The V gene's germline CDR1 is MNHEY and CDR2 SVGEGT. The covered CDR3 bases are TGTGCCAGCAGTTACTCGAGCGGCGGAGCCTATAATTCACCC. Protein product: CASSYSSGGAYNSP. The entire CDR3 sequence reads CASSYSSGGAYNSPLHF.

In regard to this clone: The read terminates 3 residues before the CDR3 end, so the remaining end is supplied by the germline J gene. Different DNA sequences within this sample yield the same CDR3. This sequence joins TRBV5-1 and TRBJ2-3, with TRBD2 matching over 7 bases. Trimming at V came to 1 base and at J to 2 bases, leaving 4 bases not matched to a gene. The CDR3 sequence is 15 residues long. The germline gives CDR1 SGHRS, CDR2 YFSETQ. CDR3 DNA, as far as it was read: TGCGCCAGCAGCTTGAGGGGACTACCCACAGATACG. Protein: CASSLRGLPTDT. The entire CDR3 protein reads CASSLRGLPTDTQYF.

For this clone: The read halts 3 residues ahead of the CDR3 end, with the missing end drawn from the germline J gene. The chain recombines TRBV7-9 with TRBJ1-2; TRBD1 matches at 8 bases. V lost 7 bases and J lost 2; bases outside the gene matches: 9. Per germline, CDR1 SEHNR and CDR2 FQNEAQ (reference sequence). The CDR3 is 15 amino acids. CDR3 sequence: CASTLEGTGNYGYTF. Partial CDR3 DNA: TGTGCCAGCACCCTCGAGGGGACAGGCAACTATGGC. The full variable domain, its missing parts supplied by reference TRBV7-9 and TRBJ1-2, is DTGVSQNPRHKITKRGQNVTFRCDPISEHNRLYWYRQTLGQGPEFLTYFQNEAQLEKSRLLSDRFSAERPKGSFSTLEIQRTEQGDSAMYLCASTLEGTGNYGYTFGSGTRLTVV.

About this clone itself: The read comes to an end 3 residues before the CDR3 does, leaving the germline J gene to fill in the end. The V and J genes are TRBV20-1 and TRBJ2-2, with TRBD1 identical over 7 bases. The CDR3 covers 13 residues. Germline CDR1 reads DFQATT; CDR2 reads SNEGSKA (reference sequence). V gave up 4 bases and J gave up 8 bases; unmatched junction bases: 7. CDR3 bases read: TGCAGTGCTATACGAGGGGGCATTGGGGAG. Translating gives CSAIRGGIGE. The full CDR3 protein is CSAIRGGIGELFF.

About this clone itself: The read gets to within 3 residues of the CDR3 end, and the germline J gene fills in the rest. The rearrangement links TRBV18 to TRBJ1-1; the D gene is possibly TRBD1 (6 bases). Trimming pared 2 bases from V and 0 bases from J, leaving 10 bases between. Germline CDR1 KGHSH, CDR2 LQKENI. This CDR3 is built from 15 residues. The part of the CDR3 DNA that was read is TGTGCCAGCTCACCAATGGACAGCATGAACACTGAA. It yields the protein CASSPMDSMNTE. The entire CDR3 protein is CASSPMDSMNTEAFF.

Turning to this clone: The CDR3 end lies 3 residues beyond the end of the read and is filled in from the germline J gene. This chain connects TRBV12-3 or TRBV12-4 to TRBJ2-7; 7 bases are shared with TRBD1. The CDR3 has 13 amino acids. V gave up 7 bases and J gave up 3 bases; unmatched junction bases: 6. Here the CDR3 reads CASTRQGDYEQYF. CDR3 DNA, as far as it was read: TGTGCCAGCACCAGACAGGGAGACTACGAG.

Details on this clone: The read terminates 3 residues ahead of where the CDR3 ends, so the germline J gene completes it. The chain uses TRBV20-1 and TRBJ2-3; 16 bases agree with TRBD2. The junction had 11 bases not matched to a gene; V was cut back by 6 bases and J by 8 bases. This CDR3 is built from 16 residues. The germline V gene has CDR1 DFQATT and CDR2 SNEGSKA (reference sequence). This CDR3 reads CSAPPGTSGGARTQYF. The DNA read from the CDR3 is TGCAGTGCGCCCCCCGGGACTAGCGGGGGGGCCCGTACG.

Remarks on this clone: The CDR3 extends 3 residues past the end of the read, so its final part is completed from the germline J gene. J is TRBJ1-4 and V is TRBV6-1; 7 nucleotides align to TRBD1. Germline lookup yields CDR1 MNHNS and CDR2 SASEGT. The CDR3 consists of 14 residues. The V and J ends lost 4 bases and 5 bases, in that order; junction bases with no gene match: 4. CDR3 sequence reads: CASSVQGGNEKLFF. CDR3 DNA, as far as it was read: TGTGCCAGCAGTGTTCAGGGGGGCAATGAAAAA.

Remarks on this clone: The read ends 3 residues early relative to the CDR3; the germline J gene fills the gap. This chain links TRBV13 with TRBJ2-7; 7 nucleotides line up with TRBD2. The CDR3 consists of 14 residues. Trimming took 5 bases from V and 1 from J; bases not matched to a gene: 5. Germline CDR1 is PRHDT and CDR2 is FYEKMQ (reference sequence). CDR3 bases read: TGTGCCAGCAGCCCCGGGGGGAATTCCTACGAG. The encoded protein is CASSPGGNSYE. The full CDR3 is CASSPGGNSYEQYF.

Note on this clone: From the germline J gene comes the end of the CDR3, since the read stops 3 residues before it. The chain joins TRBV14 to TRBJ1-2; D is ambiguous. V was shortened by 0 bases and J by 0 bases, with 11 bases between the two germline ends. Per germline, CDR1 SGHDN and CDR2 FVKESK. This CDR3 is built from 16 residues. CDR3 loop: CASSQDLGRANYGYTF. The covered CDR3 bases are TGTGCCAGCAGCCAAGATCTTGGGCGGGCTAACTATGGC.

Remarks on this clone: The missing CDR3 end, 3 residues past where the read stops, is filled in from the germline J gene. This chain uses TRBV5-1 with TRBJ2-2, with TRBD2 matching 7 bases. The CDR3 loop spans 16 amino acids. Germline values: CDR1 SGHRS, CDR2 YFSETQ. V was clipped by 0 bases and J by 3 bases; unmatched bases: 5. CDR3 DNA, as far as it was read: TGCGCCAGCAGCTTGGCCGGTAGCGGGTACACCGGGGAG. It is translated as CASSLAGSGYTGE. The whole CDR3 reads CASSLAGSGYTGELFF.

As regards this clone: Coverage ceases 3 residues before the CDR3 finishes, and the germline J gene fills in the end. The chain is built from TRBV20-1 and TRBJ2-1, with 8 bases aligning to TRBD1. CDR1 and CDR2 from the germline V gene are DFQATT and SNEGSKA (reference sequence). This CDR3 contains 19 residues. V shed 0 bases and J 8 bases; nucleotides not matched to a gene: 21. The CDR3 loop is CSAREHGTGSVARRDEQFF. CDR3 DNA (partial): TGCAGTGCTAGAGAACACGGGACAGGCAGTGTGGCAAGACGGGATGAG.

As regards this clone: Read data end 3 residues before the CDR3 end; the end is taken from the germline J gene. The rearrangement uses TRBV6-4 and TRBJ2-3; 9 nucleotides match TRBD2. Germline V gene lookup returns CDR1 MRHNA and CDR2 SNTAGT. With 3 bases clipped from V and 3 bases from J, the junction kept 1 base outside the gene matches. The CDR3 has 14 residues. The covered CDR3 bases are TGTGCCAGCAGTGAGGGACTAGCAACAGATACG. This gives the protein CASSEGLATDT. The full CDR3 protein is CASSEGLATDTQYF.

This clone counts as medium-sized by frequency. The read finishes 3 residues shy of the CDR3 end, and the germline J gene is used to complete it. This sequence joins TRBV19 and TRBJ2-3, with a possible D match to TRBD1 (6 bases). Germline lookup yields CDR1 LNHDA and CDR2 SQIVND (reference sequence). This CDR3 has 14 amino acids. V was clipped by 4 bases and J by 3 bases, with 11 bases between them. The CDR3 sequence is CASSNEQGTDTQYF. CDR3 bases read: TGTGCCAGTAGTAACGAACAGGGTACAGATACG.